Reported below is one T cell receptor beta chain. What it binds is unknown. Next came a second PCR, run for roughly 7 to 12 cycles, which used a sample-barcoded 5' primer along with a J-beta primer mix. Via MiXCR, TCRdb re-called the 5' RACE reads, giving one row per CDR3 protein. The sample lists hundreds of thousands of distinct CDR3 sequences, around half occurring once. The germline gives CDR1 GTSNPN, CDR2 SVGIG (reference sequence). There are 15 residues in the CDR3. The ends lost 1 base at V and 5 bases at J; junction bases unmatched: 8. This entry belongs to a study of blood T cells in healthy people across ages. Overall study results and limits: Percentage of naive T cells showed a strong correlation with TCR beta diversity. A roughly linear fall in TCR beta diversity per million T cells was seen with increasing age.

The chain employs TRBV30 and TRBJ2-1; 7 bases line up with TRBD2. Sequencing was carried out using blood. The receptor's source is a woman aged 55-69 years in good health. The chain's CDR3 is CAWSGLALGNNEQFF. The CDR3, as DNA: TGTGCCTGGAGTGGACTAGCTTTGGGTAACAATGAGCAGTTCTTC. Complete variable domain (other parts from reference TRBV30 and TRBJ2-1): SQTIHQWPATLVQPVGSPLSLECTVEGTSNPNLYWYRQAAGRGLQLLFYSVGIGQISSEVPQNLSASRPQDRQFILSSKKLLLSDSGFYLCAWSGLALGNNEQFFGPGTRLTVL.